The entry below describes one TCR beta chain. Its cognate antigen is unknown. The junction and the germline gene differ at one end; a read error may be behind it. CDR1 is LGHNA and CDR2 is YSLEER in the germline V gene. The CDR3 covers 14 residues. One entry per CDR3 protein results from TCRdb running MiXCR on the 5' RACE reads. There are about 360,000 distinct CDR3 sequences in the sample; roughly 6.1% occur only once, and approximately 16% lies in the top ten. This sample stems from a study of T cells after yellow fever vaccination. Study observations and caveats: The booster response re-showed most primary clones: approximately 95% CD4, approximately 85% CD8.

Source: PBMCs, taken 5 days after the yellow fever booster vaccination. The TCR was taken from a man aged 30 to 45 who received the YFV17D yellow fever vaccine. J is TRBJ1-1 and V is TRBV4-3; D remains unclear. As DNA, the CDR3 is TGCGCCAGCAGCCAAGACCGAAAGAACACTGAAGCTTCCTTT. This encodes CASSQDRKNTEASF.